These T cell receptor beta chains were read from a single sample in a study of blood T cell repertoires in COVID-19. Sequencing used immunoSEQ multiplex PCR; TCRdb keeps in-frame clones, though not all of them. Of fewer than 150,000 clones listed, around 90% are singletons. The specimen was peripheral blood. Source of these receptors: a woman aged 60-70 years with COVID-19, enrolled during active disease. Each CDR3 is given with its conserved first and last residue. Fields, in order: D gene, CDR3 length, clone size, J gene, V gene, CDR3 DNA, CDR3 protein. A D gene is named only where the DNA matches it firmly. Size is stated for part of the rows, as once, few or many counts, or as a class when the clone is expanded.

D gene: TRBD1; CDR3 length: 16; clone size: once; J gene: TRBJ2-3; V gene: TRBV9; CDR3 DNA: TGTGCCAGCAGCGCAAGGGACAGGGGAAGCGCAGATACGCAGTATTTT; CDR3 protein: CASSARDRGSADTQYF
D gene: NA; CDR3 length: 14; clone size: NA; J gene: TRBJ1-1; V gene: TRBV7-2; CDR3 DNA: TGTGCCAGCAGCTTAGGAGGGGGGAACACTGAAGCTTTCTTT; CDR3 protein: CASSLGGGNTEAFF
D gene: TRBD1; CDR3 length: 18; clone size: NA; J gene: TRBJ2-2; V gene: TRBV5-3; CDR3 DNA: TGTGCCAGAAGCACTGTACAGGGGCCCGTTGATGGCACCGGGGAGCTGTTTTTT; CDR3 protein: CARSTVQGPVDGTGELFF
D gene: NA; CDR3 length: 14; clone size: NA; J gene: TRBJ2-3; V gene: TRBV5-1; CDR3 DNA: TGCGCCAGCAGCTCAAACTCAGGGGCAGATACGCAGTATTTT; CDR3 protein: CASSSNSGADTQYF
D gene: NA; CDR3 length: 14; clone size: NA; J gene: TRBJ1-5; V gene: TRBV5-1; CDR3 DNA: TGCGCCAGCAGCTTGGAGGGGGTCAATCAGCCCCAGCATTTT; CDR3 protein: CASSLEGVNQPQHF
D gene: NA; CDR3 length: 14; clone size: NA; J gene: TRBJ1-5; V gene: TRBV15; CDR3 DNA: TGTGCCACCAGCAGGGTGGAGGTTGGTCAGCCCCAGCATTTT; CDR3 protein: CATSRVEVGQPQHF
D gene: TRBD1; CDR3 length: 16; clone size: NA; J gene: TRBJ1-2; V gene: TRBV7-2; CDR3 DNA: TGTGCCAGCAGCCCACACCCGACAGGGGGAGGGTTGGGCTACACCTTC; CDR3 protein: CASSPHPTGGGLGYTF
D gene: TRBD1; CDR3 length: 18; clone size: NA; J gene: TRBJ2-2; V gene: TRBV4-3; CDR3 DNA: TGCGCCAGCAGCCAAGGGACAGGGGGCAACGCGAACACCGGGGAGCTGTTTTTT; CDR3 protein: CASSQGTGGNANTGELFF
D gene: NA; CDR3 length: 14; clone size: NA; J gene: TRBJ1-1; V gene: TRBV4-2; CDR3 DNA: TGTGCCAGCAGCCAAGAAGGGGGGGCGCGGGTAGCTTTCTTT; CDR3 protein: CASSQEGGARVAFF
D gene: NA; CDR3 length: 16; clone size: NA; J gene: TRBJ1-6; V gene: TRBV10-3; CDR3 DNA: TGTGCCATCAGTGAGTCGCAGGGCTCCTATAATTCACCCCTCCACTTT; CDR3 protein: CAISESQGSYNSPLHF
D gene: NA; CDR3 length: 14; clone size: NA; J gene: TRBJ2-2; V gene: TRBV9; CDR3 DNA: TGTGCCAGCAGTCCAGTTGGGGGGAACGGGGAGCTGTTTTTT; CDR3 protein: CASSPVGGNGELFF
D gene: TRBD1; CDR3 length: 15; clone size: NA; J gene: TRBJ1-1; V gene: TRBV4-1; CDR3 DNA: TGCGCCAGCAGCCAAGTTGAGGGGGCAGGGACTGAAGCTTTCTTT; CDR3 protein: CASSQVEGAGTEAFF
D gene: NA; CDR3 length: 13; clone size: NA; J gene: TRBJ1-5; V gene: TRBV7-3; CDR3 DNA: TGTGCCAGCAGCTTACGGGGAGGCCAGCCCCAGCATTTT; CDR3 protein: CASSLRGGQPQHF
D gene: TRBD1; CDR3 length: 15; clone size: NA; J gene: TRBJ1-2; V gene: TRBV13; CDR3 DNA: TGTGCCAGCAGCTTAAAGGGGGCGAGGAGCGATGGCTACACCTTC; CDR3 protein: CASSLKGARSDGYTF
D gene: TRBD1; CDR3 length: 15; clone size: NA; J gene: TRBJ1-3; V gene: TRBV4-3; CDR3 DNA: TGCGCCAGCAGCCAAGACAGGGGGCGCGGAAACACCATATATTTT; CDR3 protein: CASSQDRGRGNTIYF
D gene: NA; CDR3 length: 15; clone size: NA; J gene: TRBJ2-7; V gene: TRBV11-3; CDR3 DNA: TGTGCCAGCAGCTTAGGTGTAGAGGGTTACCACGAGCAGTACTTC; CDR3 protein: CASSLGVEGYHEQYF
D gene: NA; CDR3 length: 15; clone size: NA; J gene: TRBJ2-7; V gene: TRBV9; CDR3 DNA: TGTGCCAGCAGCCTCCGCGGGGGCCCCGATGGAGAGCAGTACTTC; CDR3 protein: CASSLRGGPDGEQYF
D gene: TRBD1; CDR3 length: 15; clone size: NA; J gene: TRBJ2-7; V gene: TRBV6-5; CDR3 DNA: TGTGCCAGCGGGAACAGGGGGTGGGGAACTGGCGAGCAGTACTTC; CDR3 protein: CASGNRGWGTGEQYF
D gene: NA; CDR3 length: 14; clone size: NA; J gene: TRBJ2-3; V gene: TRBV5-1; CDR3 DNA: TGCGCCAGCAGCTTGGACAGCTTCACAGATACGCAGTATTTT; CDR3 protein: CASSLDSFTDTQYF
D gene: TRBD1; CDR3 length: 13; clone size: NA; J gene: TRBJ1-1; V gene: TRBV19; CDR3 DNA: TGTGCCAGTAGGGGACAGGAATACACTGAAGCTTTCTTT; CDR3 protein: CASRGQEYTEAFF
D gene: TRBD1; CDR3 length: 15; clone size: NA; J gene: TRBJ2-7; V gene: TRBV7-3; CDR3 DNA: TGTGCCAGCAGCCTCGGGACAGGGAGTCAGTACGAGCAGTACTTC; CDR3 protein: CASSLGTGSQYEQYF
D gene: NA; CDR3 length: 15; clone size: NA; J gene: TRBJ1-6; V gene: TRBV19; CDR3 DNA: TGTGCCAGTAGCCCCCAAGGGGGGGCGAATTCACCCCTCCACTTT; CDR3 protein: CASSPQGGANSPLHF
D gene: NA; CDR3 length: 14; clone size: NA; J gene: TRBJ2-2; V gene: TRBV29-1; CDR3 DNA: TGCAGCGTCTCGGACAGTACGAACACCGGGGAGCTGTTTTTT; CDR3 protein: CSVSDSTNTGELFF
D gene: TRBD1; CDR3 length: 16; clone size: once; J gene: TRBJ2-3; V gene: TRBV7-8; CDR3 DNA: TGTGCCAGCAGCTTAGCCGCGACAGGGCGCACAGATACGCAGTATTTT; CDR3 protein: CASSLAATGRTDTQYF
D gene: NA; CDR3 length: 13; clone size: NA; J gene: TRBJ1-1; V gene: TRBV18; CDR3 DNA: TGTGCCAGCTCACCGCCCGGAGTCACTGAAGCTTTCTTT; CDR3 protein: CASSPPGVTEAFF
D gene: NA; CDR3 length: 12; clone size: few; J gene: TRBJ1-5; V gene: TRBV28; CDR3 DNA: TGTGCCAGCAGCGGTGGCAATCAGCCCCAGCATTTT; CDR3 protein: CASSGGNQPQHF
D gene: NA; CDR3 length: 14; clone size: NA; J gene: TRBJ1-2; V gene: TRBV6-1; CDR3 DNA: TGTGCCAGCAGTGAACCGGGTTTTAACTATGGCTACACCTTC; CDR3 protein: CASSEPGFNYGYTF
D gene: NA; CDR3 length: 14; clone size: NA; J gene: TRBJ2-3; V gene: TRBV5-1; CDR3 DNA: TGCGCCAGCAGCGCCCGGGACTCCCCCGCTACGCAGTATTTT; CDR3 protein: CASSARDSPATQYF
D gene: TRBD2; CDR3 length: 15; clone size: NA; J gene: TRBJ2-7; V gene: TRBV7-2; CDR3 DNA: TGTGCCAGCAGCTATAGCGGGGGCGCATCCTACGAGCAGTACTTC; CDR3 protein: CASSYSGGASYEQYF
D gene: NA; CDR3 length: 15; clone size: NA; J gene: TRBJ1-2; V gene: TRBV5-1; CDR3 DNA: TGCGCCAGCAGCTTGGCTACCGGGACACCGATTAGCTACACCTTC; CDR3 protein: CASSLATGTPISYTF
D gene: TRBD1; CDR3 length: 18; clone size: NA; J gene: TRBJ2-3; V gene: TRBV9; CDR3 DNA: TGTGCCAGCAGCACTACTTTAAGGACAGGGGGGGGCACAGATACGCAGTATTTT; CDR3 protein: CASSTTLRTGGGTDTQYF
D gene: TRBD1; CDR3 length: 17; clone size: NA; J gene: TRBJ2-7; V gene: TRBV10-3; CDR3 DNA: TGTGCCATCAGTGAGGGGGGGCCGGGACAGGGGTTCTACGAGCAGTACTTC; CDR3 protein: CAISEGGPGQGFYEQYF
D gene: TRBD2; CDR3 length: 19; clone size: NA; J gene: TRBJ2-1; V gene: TRBV19; CDR3 DNA: TGTGCCAGTAGTCCCAGTCCCCCGGGACTAACTATGGCCTACAATGAGCAGTTCTTC; CDR3 protein: CASSPSPPGLTMAYNEQFF
D gene: NA; CDR3 length: 14; clone size: NA; J gene: TRBJ1-1; V gene: TRBV18; CDR3 DNA: TGTGCCAGCTCACTGGGAGGGACGAACACTGAAGCTTTCTTT; CDR3 protein: CASSLGGTNTEAFF
D gene: NA; CDR3 length: 15; clone size: NA; J gene: TRBJ2-3; V gene: TRBV30; CDR3 DNA: TGTGCCTGGAGTGTAGGGGCGGGGTACCCAGATACGCAGTATTTT; CDR3 protein: CAWSVGAGYPDTQYF
D gene: NA; CDR3 length: 14; clone size: NA; J gene: TRBJ1-2; V gene: TRBV5-4; CDR3 DNA: TGTGCCAGCAGCTTAATATTGGGGGGCTATGGCTACACCTTC; CDR3 protein: CASSLILGGYGYTF
D gene: NA; CDR3 length: 14; clone size: NA; J gene: TRBJ1-3; V gene: TRBV5-1; CDR3 DNA: TGCGCCAGCAGCCAGGGGACCTCTGGAAACACCATATATTTT; CDR3 protein: CASSQGTSGNTIYF
D gene: TRBD1; CDR3 length: 17; clone size: NA; J gene: TRBJ1-1; V gene: TRBV6-2/TRBV6-3; CDR3 DNA: TGTGCCAGCAGTTACCTCTACGACAGGGGGAGGGAGACTGAAGCTTTCTTT; CDR3 protein: CASSYLYDRGRETEAFF
D gene: TRBD2; CDR3 length: 14; clone size: NA; J gene: TRBJ2-3; V gene: TRBV7-9; CDR3 DNA: TGTGCCAGCAGCCGGACTAGCGCCGCAGATACGCAGTATTTT; CDR3 protein: CASSRTSAADTQYF